Presented here are 19 T cell receptor beta chains from one specimen sequenced in a study of shared clonotypes between healthy human individuals. Clones were read by immunoSEQ multiplex PCR, and TCRdb kept only the in-frame ones, dropping some. Altogether some 1.5 million clones are present, roughly 96% being singletons, with the ten largest covering approximately 1.1%. Input material: naive CD4+ T cells sorted from blood. Subset described: CD45RA+ positively selected. The origin of the receptors is a man aged 25 to 40 in good health.

This clone has just one count. This chain uses TRBV2 with TRBJ2-4; D gene ambiguous. With 2 bases removed from V and 4 bases from J, the gap between germline ends came to 12 bases. The germline CDR1 and CDR2 sequences are SNHLY and FYNNEI. CDR3 length equals 15 residues. The DNA for the CDR3 is TGTGCCAGCAGTGAATCCTGGGGTCAAAAAAACATTCAGTACTTC. It specifies CASSESWGQKNIQYF.

The CDR3 DNA follows: TGTGCCAGCAGTTCCGACAGGGACTCCTACAATGAGCAGTTCTTC. Translated: CASSSDRDSYNEQFF. The rearrangement joins TRBV6-5 to TRBJ2-1, with TRBD1 matching 7 bases. Unmatched junction bases numbered 3, after V lost 4 bases and J lost 0 bases. The CDR3 is made up of 15 amino acids. Germline CDR1 is MNHEY and CDR2 is SVGAGI.

This clone has only one observation. This sequence joins TRBV28 and TRBJ2-7; D gene unclear. Germline CDR1 MDHEN, CDR2 SYDVKM. V was cut by 1 base and J by 0 bases, with 10 bases left in between. CDR3 length: 15 residues. The CDR3 DNA is TGTGCCAGCAGTTTATATCTAGGTAGCTCCTACGAGCAGTACTTC. Its translation is CASSLYLGSSYEQYF.

This chain joins TRBV6-6 and TRBJ2-6; D uncertain. Germline CDR1 is MNHNY and CDR2 is SVGAGI (reference sequence). This CDR3 is built from 13 residues. The V end was cut by 8 bases, the J end by 4 bases, with 9 bases between. This CDR3 is CASGESGANVLTF. CDR3 nucleotides: TGTGCCAGCGGGGAATCAGGGGCCAACGTCCTGACTTTC.

This clone occurred once. This chain connects TRBV9 to TRBJ2-3; no clear D. This CDR3 has 14 residues. V lost 0 bases to trimming and J lost 6 bases, with 11 bases between them. Germline CDR1 and CDR2: SGDLS and YYNGEE. Here the CDR3 DNA reads TGTGCCAGCAGCGTAGGAAGTACCTCGGATACGCAGTATTTT. This encodes CASSVGSTSDTQYF.

The chain carries TRBV5-1 and TRBJ1-3; TRBD1 is a possible D gene (5 bases). This CDR3 is built from 15 residues. Germline assignment: CDR1 SGHRS and CDR2 YFSETQ. Between the trimmed V and J ends, which lost 3 bases and 2 bases, there was a span of 12 bases. The CDR3, as DNA: TGCGCCAGCAGCTCCGTCCAGGGTGCTGGAAACACCATATATTTT. It encodes CASSSVQGAGNTIYF. The entire variable domain, with the rest obtained from reference TRBV5-1 and TRBJ1-3, is as follows: KAGVTQTPRYLIKTRGQQVTLSCSPISGHRSVSWYQQTPGQGLQFLFEYFSETQRNKGNFPGRFSGRQFSNSRSEMNVSTLELGDSALYLCASSSVQGAGNTIYFGEGSWLTVV.

In this sample, this clone turned up once. CDR3 amino acids: CASSRDRGNTGQPQHF. The CDR3 DNA sequence: TGTGCCAGTAGTAGGGACAGGGGAAACACGGGTCAGCCCCAGCATTTT. J is TRBJ1-5 and V is TRBV19; 10 positions agree with TRBD1. Germline CDR1 and CDR2: LNHDA and SQIVND (reference sequence). Losses at the gene ends were 4 bases for V and 6 bases for J; bases not matched to a gene: 9. The CDR3 is 16 amino acids.

The chain carries TRBV14 and TRBJ2-7; 10 bases agree with TRBD2. The ends lost 6 bases at V and 3 bases at J; junction bases unmatched: 8. The CDR3 is 15 residues long. Germline CDR1 is SGHDN and CDR2 is FVKESK. The CDR3 loop reads CASSLSGRAFYEQYF. In nucleotides, the CDR3 is TGTGCCAGCAGTCTGAGCGGGAGGGCCTTCTACGAGCAGTACTTC.

The rearrangement uses TRBV7-9 and TRBJ2-5; 8 nucleotides agree with TRBD1. Germline CDR1 and CDR2: SEHNR and FQNEAQ (reference sequence). V trimming: 6 bases; J trimming: 4 bases; junction bases outside the gene matches: 13. The CDR3 sequence is 16 residues long. In DNA, the CDR3 is TGTGCCAGCAGTTTCTTATCAGGGGGCCGGCCAGAGACCCAGTACTTC. It encodes CASSFLSGGRPETQYF. The complete variable domain, with remaining parts taken from reference TRBV7-9 and TRBJ2-5, reads DTGVSQNPRHKITKRGQNVTFRCDPISEHNRLYWYRQTLGQGPEFLTYFQNEAQLEKSRLLSDRFSAERPKGSFSTLEIQRTEQGDSAMYLCASSFLSGGRPETQYFGPGTRLLVL.

The V gene is TRBV7-9, the J gene TRBJ2-2, with 9 nucleotides matching TRBD1. V lost 5 bases to trimming and J lost 3 bases; unmatched junction nucleotides: 10. The CDR3 consists of 17 residues. The germline V gene has CDR1 SEHNR and CDR2 FQNEAQ (reference sequence). CDR3 in amino acids: CASSRLPGTGYTGELFF. The CDR3 DNA reads TGTGCCAGCAGCCGTCTCCCCGGGACAGGGTACACCGGGGAGCTGTTTTTT.

The rearrangement links TRBV7-8 to TRBJ1-2; D not certain. Trimming pared 1 base from V and 4 bases from J, leaving 10 bases between. This CDR3 spans 14 amino acids. The V gene's germline CDR1 is SGHVS and CDR2 FQNEAQ. This chain's CDR3 is CASSLGPRAYGYTF. In DNA, the CDR3 is TGTGCCAGCAGCTTAGGTCCACGAGCCTATGGCTACACCTTC.

V gene TRBV11-2 combines with J gene TRBJ2-5; tentatively, D is TRBD1 or TRBD2 (5 bases each). Germline CDR1 SGHAT, CDR2 FQNNGV. Trimming took 3 bases from V and 3 from J, leaving 14 bases between them. This CDR3 contains 15 residues. The CDR3 DNA follows: TGTGCCAGCAGCTTTTTCTCAGGGAGAGAAGAGACCCAGTACTTC. Translating it yields CASSFFSGREETQYF.

This sequence joins TRBV7-2 and TRBJ2-5, with D possibly matching TRBD2 (7 bases). Trimming cost V 6 bases and J 2 bases, with 10 bases left between them. The CDR3 has 13 amino acids. Germline V CDR1 and CDR2: SGHTA, FQGNSA. DNA for the CDR3: TGTGCCAGCAGGCGGGGGCGACAAGAGACCCAGTACTTC. Protein: CASRRGRQETQYF.

The V call is TRBV6-6, the J call TRBJ1-2; tentative D call: TRBD1 (6 bases). The CDR3 sequence is 15 residues long. CDR1 is MNHNY, CDR2 SVGAGI, per germline (reference sequence). The V end lost 5 bases, the J end lost 3 bases, and 16 bases lay between the germline ends. The DNA for the CDR3 is TGTGCCAGCAGTCACAGCGACAGGTGGTACTATGGCTACACCTTC. This sequence encodes CASSHSDRWYYGYTF.

The CDR3 DNA reads as TGTGCCAGCAAAGGACAGGGCGGCGTCTACGAGCAGTACTTC. This sequence encodes CASKGQGGVYEQYF. This chain links TRBV2 with TRBJ2-7, with 8 bases identical to TRBD1. Trimming took 7 bases from V and 3 from J; bases not matched to a gene: 8. Germline CDR1 and CDR2: SNHLY and FYNNEI. CDR3 length: 14 amino acids. Full variable domain (missing parts from reference TRBV2 and TRBJ2-7): EPEVTQTPSHQVTQMGQEVILRCVPISNHLYFYWYRQILGQKVEFLVSFYNNEISEKSEIFDDQFSVERPDGSNFTLKIRSTKLEDSAMYFCASKGQGGVYEQYFGPGTRLTVT.

V is TRBV6-6 and J is TRBJ2-7, with 8 bases fitting TRBD1. J lost 9 bases, V lost 6 bases, and 4 bases had no gene match. Germline lookup yields CDR1 MNHNY and CDR2 SVGAGI (reference sequence). The length of the CDR3 is 11 residues. CDR3 DNA sequence: TGTGCCAGCAGGCGGGACAGGAGGCAGTACTTC. Protein: CASRRDRRQYF.

The chain links TRBV18 to TRBJ1-2, with D hard to call. The germline V and J ends were trimmed by 2 bases and 1 base, with 11 bases remaining between them. The CDR3 runs 15 residues. Per the germline V gene, CDR1 is KGHSH and CDR2 is LQKENI. Here the CDR3 reads CASSPVYGDNYGYTF. The CDR3 DNA is TGTGCCAGCTCACCAGTATATGGCGATAACTATGGCTACACCTTC.

This rearrangement joins TRBV5-1 to TRBJ2-2, with a possible D match to TRBD2 (5 bases). From germline, CDR1 is SGHRS and CDR2 YFSETQ. The CDR3 is 16 amino acids. V lost 0 bases, J lost 5 bases, and 14 bases lay in between. In nucleotides, the CDR3 is TGCGCCAGCAGCTTGGGGACTCCCTCCGGGACCGGGGAGCTGTTTTTT. Protein: CASSLGTPSGTGELFF.

The V and J genes are TRBV1 and TRBJ2-5; the D segment call TRBD2 is taken from the table without a DNA check. TRBV1 is a recognized pseudogene. The CDR3 runs 13 residues. The CDR3 nucleotides are TGCACCAACCAACGCGGGCGCGGAGAGACCCAGTACTTC. It encodes CTNQRGRGETQYF.